This T cell receptor (beta chain) was captured by sequencing in a study of post-analysis software for immune sequencing data. CDR3 length: 14 residues. Germline V gene lookup returns CDR1 LNHNV and CDR2 YYDKDF (reference sequence). Incorporated into the TCR beta cDNA libraries were unique molecular identifiers, which served to reduce PCR and sequencing biases. Between roughly 1 and 10 million T cells gave rise to 500,000 to 650,000 cDNA molecules. One entry per CDR3 protein results from TCRdb running MiXCR on the PCR reads. The data show fewer than 850,000 distinct CDR3 sequences, roughly 50% seen once. General study results and limits: When compared against controls, multiple sclerosis patients showed significantly lower normalized Chao1 diversity. Samples made in the same batch grouped tightly together by F measure. Relative to controls, patients had a few TRBV segments at higher frequency, with TRBV5-6, TRBV5-1 and TRBV20-1 among these.

Regarding this clonotype: The target antigen is unknown.

The receptor was isolated from a girl aged 10 to 17 with multiple sclerosis. Sample: blood. The chain joins TRBV15 to TRBJ2-5; 7 nucleotides align to TRBD2. The J call may be mistaken, given a closer DNA end match to TRBJ2-7. The CDR3 loop is CATGYNREAYEQYF. The CDR3 nucleotides are TGTGCCACCGGGTATAACCGGGAGGCTTACGAGCAGTACTTC.